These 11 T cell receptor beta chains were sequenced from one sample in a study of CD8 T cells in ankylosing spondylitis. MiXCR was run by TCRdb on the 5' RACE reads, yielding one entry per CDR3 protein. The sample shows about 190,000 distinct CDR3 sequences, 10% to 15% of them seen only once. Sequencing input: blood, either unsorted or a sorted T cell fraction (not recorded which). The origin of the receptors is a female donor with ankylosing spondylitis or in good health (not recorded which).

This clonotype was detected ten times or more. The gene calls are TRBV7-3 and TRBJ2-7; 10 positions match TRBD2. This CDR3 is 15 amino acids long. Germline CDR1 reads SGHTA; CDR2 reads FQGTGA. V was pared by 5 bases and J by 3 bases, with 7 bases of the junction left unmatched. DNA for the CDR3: TGTGCCAGCAGCCCCTCTAGCGGGAGCTTCTACGAGCAGTACTTC. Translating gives CASSPSSGSFYEQYF.

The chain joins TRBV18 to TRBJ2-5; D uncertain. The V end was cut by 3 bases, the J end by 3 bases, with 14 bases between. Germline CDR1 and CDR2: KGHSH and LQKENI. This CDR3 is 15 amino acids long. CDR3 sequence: CASSPTSGYKETQYF. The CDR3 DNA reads TGTGCCAGCTCACCGACATCCGGGTACAAAGAGACCCAGTACTTC.

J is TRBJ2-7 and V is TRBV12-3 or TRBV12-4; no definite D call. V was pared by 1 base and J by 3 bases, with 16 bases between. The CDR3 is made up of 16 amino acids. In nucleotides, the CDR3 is TGTGCCAGCAGTTTAGGGAGAAGTGCTAGTGGCTACGAGCAGTACTTC. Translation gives CASSLGRSASGYEQYF.

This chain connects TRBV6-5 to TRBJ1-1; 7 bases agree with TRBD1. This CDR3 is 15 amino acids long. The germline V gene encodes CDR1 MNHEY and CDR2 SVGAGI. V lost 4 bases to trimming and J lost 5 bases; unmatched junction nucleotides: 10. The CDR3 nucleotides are TGTGCCAGCAGTTTTCTGGAGGGGGCGGGTACTGAAGCTTTCTTT. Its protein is CASSFLEGAGTEAFF.

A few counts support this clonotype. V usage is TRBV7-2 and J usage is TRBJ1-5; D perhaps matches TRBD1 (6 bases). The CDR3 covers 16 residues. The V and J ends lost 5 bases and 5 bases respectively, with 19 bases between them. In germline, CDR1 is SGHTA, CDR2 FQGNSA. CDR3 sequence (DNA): TGTGCCAGCAGCCCCGATAGCCAGGGGAGTGATCAGCCCCAGCATTTT. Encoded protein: CASSPDSQGSDQPQHF.

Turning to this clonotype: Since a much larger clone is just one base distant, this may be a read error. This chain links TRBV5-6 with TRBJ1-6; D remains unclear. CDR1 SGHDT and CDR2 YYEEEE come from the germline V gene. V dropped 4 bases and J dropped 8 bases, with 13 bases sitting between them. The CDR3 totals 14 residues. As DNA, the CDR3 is TGTGCCAGCAGCCCGATAGGGAGCTATTCACCCCTCCACTTT. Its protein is CASSPIGSYSPLHF.

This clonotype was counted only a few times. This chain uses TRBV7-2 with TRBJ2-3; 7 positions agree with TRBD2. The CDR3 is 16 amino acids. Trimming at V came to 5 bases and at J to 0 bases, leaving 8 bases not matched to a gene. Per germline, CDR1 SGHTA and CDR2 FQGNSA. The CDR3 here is CASSRRGSGSTDTQYF. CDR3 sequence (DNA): TGTGCCAGCAGCCGCCGGGGTAGCGGGAGCACAGATACGCAGTATTTT.

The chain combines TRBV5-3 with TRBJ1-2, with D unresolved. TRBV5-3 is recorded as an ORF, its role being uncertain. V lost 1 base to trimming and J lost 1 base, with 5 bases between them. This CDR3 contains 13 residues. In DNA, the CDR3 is TGTGCCAGAAGCTTGTCAGTTAACTATGGCTACACCTTC. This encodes CARSLSVNYGYTF.

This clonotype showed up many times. CDR3 DNA: TGTGCCAGCAGTACTACACGGACTAGCGGGTATAGCACAGATACGCAGTATTTT. It encodes CASSTTRTSGYSTDTQYF. The chain combines TRBV6-2 or TRBV6-3 with TRBJ2-3; TRBD2 agrees at 11 bases. The germline CDR1 and CDR2 sequences are MNHEY and SVGEGT. The trim removed 5 bases at V and 0 bases at J, leaving 10 bases unmatched. The CDR3 covers 18 residues.

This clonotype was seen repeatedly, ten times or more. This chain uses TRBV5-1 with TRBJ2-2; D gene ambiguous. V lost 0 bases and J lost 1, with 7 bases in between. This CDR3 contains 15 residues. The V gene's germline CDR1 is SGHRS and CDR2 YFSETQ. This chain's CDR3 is CASSLDPGNTGELFF. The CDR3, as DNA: TGCGCCAGCAGCTTGGATCCAGGGAACACCGGGGAGCTGTTTTTT.

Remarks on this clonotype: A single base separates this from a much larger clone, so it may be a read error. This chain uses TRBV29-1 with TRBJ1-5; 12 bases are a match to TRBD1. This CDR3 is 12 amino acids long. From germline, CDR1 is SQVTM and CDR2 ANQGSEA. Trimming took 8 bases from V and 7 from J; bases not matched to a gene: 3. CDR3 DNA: TGCAGCATCGGGACAGGGGGCCAGCCCCAGCATTTT. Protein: CSIGTGGQPQHF.